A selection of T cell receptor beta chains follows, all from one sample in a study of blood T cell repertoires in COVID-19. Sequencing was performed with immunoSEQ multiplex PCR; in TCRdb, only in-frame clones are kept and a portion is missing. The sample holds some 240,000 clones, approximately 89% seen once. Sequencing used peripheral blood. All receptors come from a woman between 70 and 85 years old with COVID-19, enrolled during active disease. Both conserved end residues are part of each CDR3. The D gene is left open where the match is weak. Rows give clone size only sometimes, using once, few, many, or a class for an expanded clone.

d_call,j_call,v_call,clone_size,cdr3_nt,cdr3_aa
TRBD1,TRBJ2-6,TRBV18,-,TGTGCCAGCTCACTTGAGGCAGGGACAGGGCTCTCTGGGGCCAACGTCCTGACTTTC,CASSLEAGTGLSGANVLTF
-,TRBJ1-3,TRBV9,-,TGTGCCAGCAGCGTAGGGCAGATTTTCTCTGGAAACACCATATATTTT,CASSVGQIFSGNTIYF
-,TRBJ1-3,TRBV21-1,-,TGTGCCAGCAGCCCTTACCGGGGGAACCTGTCCGGAAACACCATATATTTT,CASSPYRGNLSGNTIYF
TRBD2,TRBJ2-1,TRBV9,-,TGTGCCAGCAGCCCCCGATCCTTTCGCGGGAGGGATGAGCAGTTCTTC,CASSPRSFRGRDEQFF
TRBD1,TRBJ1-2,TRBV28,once,TGTGCCAGCAGTTTGGGCGGGACAGGGTCCTATGGCTACACCTTC,CASSLGGTGSYGYTF
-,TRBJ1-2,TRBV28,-,TGTGCCAGCAGTATAGTGACAGATGCCTATGGCTACACCTTC,CASSIVTDAYGYTF
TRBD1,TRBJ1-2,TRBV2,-,TGTGCCAGCAGTCGACCCGGGACAGGGGGTCGTGGCTACACCTTC,CASSRPGTGGRGYTF
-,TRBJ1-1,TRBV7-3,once,TGTGCCAGCAGCGCAGGGATGGCCACTGAAGCTTTCTTT,CASSAGMATEAFF
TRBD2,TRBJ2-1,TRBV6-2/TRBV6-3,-,TGTGCCAGCAGCCGGACTAGCGGGGGCGTGGGGGAGCAGTTCTTC,CASSRTSGGVGEQFF
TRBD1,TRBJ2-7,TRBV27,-,TGTGCCAGCGGATCGGGACAGTCCTACGAGCAGTACTTC,CASGSGQSYEQYF
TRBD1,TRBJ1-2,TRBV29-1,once,TGCAGCGTTGGGACAGGGGGCGACTATGGCTACACCTTC,CSVGTGGDYGYTF
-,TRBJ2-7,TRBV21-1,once,TGTGCCAGCAGCTTCGGACTAGCGGGAGGGCCCGAGCAGTACTTC,CASSFGLAGGPEQYF
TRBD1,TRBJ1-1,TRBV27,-,TGTGCCAGCAGTCCCGACAGGGGGGCCTGGGGCACTGAAGCTTTCTTT,CASSPDRGAWGTEAFF
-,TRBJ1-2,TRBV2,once,TGTGCCAGCAGTGAAATGCTTGGGGGCCCTACTGGTGGCTACACCTTC,CASSEMLGGPTGGYTF
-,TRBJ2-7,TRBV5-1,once,TGCGCCAGCAGCTTGTACCCGGGAGTCGAGCAGTACTTC,CASSLYPGVEQYF
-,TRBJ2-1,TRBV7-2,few,TGTGCCAGCAGCTGGATACAGGAAAATGAGCAGTTCTTC,CASSWIQENEQFF
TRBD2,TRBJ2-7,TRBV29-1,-,TGCAGCGTTGGCCTAGCGGGAGGGCCGAACGAGCAGTACTTC,CSVGLAGGPNEQYF
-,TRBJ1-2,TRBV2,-,TGTGCCAGCAGTGAATTAGGGGGTAAGAGTGGCTACACCTTC,CASSELGGKSGYTF
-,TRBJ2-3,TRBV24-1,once,TGTGCCACCAGTGATTTGTCGACACCCACCCCGAGCACAGATACGCAGTATTTT,CATSDLSTPTPSTDTQYF
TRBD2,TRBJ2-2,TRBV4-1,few,TGCGCCAGCAGCCAAGGCCGGATACTAGCGGGACTGAACACCGGGGAGCTGTTTTTT,CASSQGRILAGLNTGELFF
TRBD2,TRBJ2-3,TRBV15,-,TGTGCCACCAGCAGGACGGCGGGAGATGGGGATACGCAGTATTTT,CATSRTAGDGDTQYF
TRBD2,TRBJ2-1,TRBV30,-,TGTGCCTGGAGTGTAACGACTAGCGGAGTTAATAATGAGCAGTTCTTC,CAWSVTTSGVNNEQFF
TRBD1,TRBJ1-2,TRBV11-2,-,TGTGCCAGCAGCTTAGTAAGGCAGGGGGTAGGCGGCTACACCTTC,CASSLVRQGVGGYTF
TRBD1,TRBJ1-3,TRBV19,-,TGTGCCAGTAGTATTGGACCAGGGGGTTCTGGAAACACCATATATTTT,CASSIGPGGSGNTIYF
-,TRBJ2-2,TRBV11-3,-,TGTGCCAGCAGCTTAAAAACTAGTCGGCTGTTTTTT,CASSLKTSRLFF
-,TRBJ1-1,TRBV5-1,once,TGCGCCAGCAGCTTGCAGGGGATGAACACTGAAGCTTTCTTT,CASSLQGMNTEAFF
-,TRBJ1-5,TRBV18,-,TGTGCCAGCTCATTACAACAGGGACGTAGCAATCAGCCCCAGCATTTT,CASSLQQGRSNQPQHF
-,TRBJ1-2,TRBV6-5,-,TGTGCCAGCAGTAACGGGGGGCAAGTCTATGGCTACACCTTC,CASSNGGQVYGYTF
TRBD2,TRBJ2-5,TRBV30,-,TGTGCCTGCTCTAGCGGGAAGGGAGAGACCCAGTACTTC,CACSSGKGETQYF
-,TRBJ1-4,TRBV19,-,TGTGCCAGTAGTCCGCGGCGGGGAGGGGATGAAAAACTGTTTTTT,CASSPRRGGDEKLFF
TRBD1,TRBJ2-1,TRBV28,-,TGTGCCAGCATAAGGCAGGGGGCCCCTGAGCAGTTCTTC,CASIRQGAPEQFF
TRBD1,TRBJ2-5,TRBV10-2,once,TGCGCCAGCAGTGAGTCGCCAGGGGGCGAGACCCAGTACTTC,CASSESPGGETQYF
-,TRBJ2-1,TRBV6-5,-,TGTGCCAGCACTCGCGGGGCCAATGAGCAGTTCTTC,CASTRGANEQFF
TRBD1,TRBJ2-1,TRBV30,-,TGTGCCTGGAGTGTACGGAGGACAGGGGATGAGCAGTTCTTC,CAWSVRRTGDEQFF
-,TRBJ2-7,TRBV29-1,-,TGCAGCGTCACCGACAGAAGGTGGGAGCAGTACTTC,CSVTDRRWEQYF
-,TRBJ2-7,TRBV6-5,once,TGTGCCACCACCAGGGACTCCGAGCAGTACTTC,CATTRDSEQYF
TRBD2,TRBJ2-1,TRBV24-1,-,TGTGCCACCAGCGGGACTAGCGGCTTCGATGAGCAGTTCTTC,CATSGTSGFDEQFF
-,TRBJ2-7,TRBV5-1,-,TGCGCCAGCAGCTCGGGACTCGAGAGCGACGAGCAGTACTTC,CASSSGLESDEQYF
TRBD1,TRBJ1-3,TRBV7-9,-,TGTGCCAGCAGCCCACCGGGACAGGTCTCTGGAAACACCATATATTTT,CASSPPGQVSGNTIYF
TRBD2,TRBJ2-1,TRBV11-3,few,TGTGCCAGCAGCCCTGCGGCTAGCGGGTTTTCCTACAATGAGCAGTTCTTC,CASSPAASGFSYNEQFF
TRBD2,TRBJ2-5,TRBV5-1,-,TGCGCCAGCAGCTTGAGGTTGTGGACTAGCGGCAGGCAAGAGACCCAGTACTTC,CASSLRLWTSGRQETQYF
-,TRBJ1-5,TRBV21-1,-,TGTGCCAGCAGAACGGGGGGGCCCTTCAATCAGCCCCAGCATTTT,CASRTGGPFNQPQHF
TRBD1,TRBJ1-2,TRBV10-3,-,TGTGCCATCAGTGATTGGGACAGGGGGCTCTATGGCTACACCTTC,CAISDWDRGLYGYTF
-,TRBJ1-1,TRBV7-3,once,TGTGCCAGCAGATCAAACCGGGGGACCGCGAACACTGAAGCTTTCTTT,CASRSNRGTANTEAFF
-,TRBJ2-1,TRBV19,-,TGTGCCAGTAGTACCTGGGGAGCGGGCTCCTACAATGAGCAGTTCTTC,CASSTWGAGSYNEQFF